This is a list of T cell receptor beta chains from one sample in a study of cytomegalovirus exposure and HLA in healthy donors. TCRdb keeps only in-frame clones here, not all; method: immunoSEQ multiplex PCR. In all, the sample yields roughly 65,000 clones. Sequences were obtained from PBMCs. These receptors were collected from a boy under 18 in good health and CMV-seronegative. The CDR3 runs from the conserved cysteine through the conserved F or W.

CDR3: CASSFPGQLNEQFF
V: TRBV6-6
J: TRBJ2-1

CDR3: CASSNIASTDTQYF
V: TRBV2
J: TRBJ2-3

CDR3: CASSEGGAGNTIYF
V: TRBV2
J: TRBJ1-3

CDR3: CASSRTSGGYEQYF
V: TRBV7-2
J: TRBJ2-7

CDR3: CASSRSGTLTDTQYF
V: TRBV13
J: TRBJ2-3

CDR3: CASSALKTGAGNTIYF
V: TRBV9
J: TRBJ1-3

CDR3: CASSREGYQPQHF
V: TRBV25-1
J: TRBJ1-5

CDR3: CASSDFSAGISYEQYF
V: TRBV2
J: TRBJ2-7

CDR3: CSVREAGDPDNEQFF
V: TRBV29-1
J: TRBJ2-1

CDR3: CASSLVSAKNIQYF
V: TRBV5-6
J: TRBJ2-4

CDR3: CASSDTGWGDTQYF
V: TRBV10-1
J: TRBJ2-3

CDR3: CSVGRGGQREDYEQYF
V: TRBV29-1
J: TRBJ2-7

CDR3: CASSLGLVYEQYF
V: TRBV7-2
J: TRBJ2-7

CDR3: CAWGWTGRDQPQHF
V: TRBV30
J: TRBJ1-5

CDR3: CASSYSARDTQYF
V: TRBV6-6
J: TRBJ2-3

CDR3: CASSPSGGALQTQYF
V: TRBV5-4
J: TRBJ2-5

CDR3: CASSPKRDSYEQYF
V: TRBV7-3
J: TRBJ2-7

CDR3: CASMGGTNTEAFF
V: TRBV27
J: TRBJ1-1

CDR3: CASSRNRGDYGYTF
V: TRBV4-3
J: TRBJ1-2

CDR3: CASSPKGGVAYGYTF
V: TRBV5-1
J: TRBJ1-2

CDR3: CASQGGVPGGYGYTF
V: TRBV6-5
J: TRBJ1-2

CDR3: CASSITDSRNTIYF
V: TRBV5-1
J: TRBJ1-3

CDR3: CASSPRPPTGSGNTIYF
V: TRBV7-2
J: TRBJ1-3

CDR3: CASSQEGPYNEQFF
V: TRBV4-1
J: TRBJ2-1

CDR3: CAWSDPTGNAFYEQYF
V: TRBV30
J: TRBJ2-7

CDR3: CASKSELASEKLFF
V: TRBV27
J: TRBJ1-4

CDR3: CAWSVLGGGGYTF
V: TRBV30
J: TRBJ1-2

CDR3: CASSIDWRSGKNIQYF
V: TRBV19
J: TRBJ2-4